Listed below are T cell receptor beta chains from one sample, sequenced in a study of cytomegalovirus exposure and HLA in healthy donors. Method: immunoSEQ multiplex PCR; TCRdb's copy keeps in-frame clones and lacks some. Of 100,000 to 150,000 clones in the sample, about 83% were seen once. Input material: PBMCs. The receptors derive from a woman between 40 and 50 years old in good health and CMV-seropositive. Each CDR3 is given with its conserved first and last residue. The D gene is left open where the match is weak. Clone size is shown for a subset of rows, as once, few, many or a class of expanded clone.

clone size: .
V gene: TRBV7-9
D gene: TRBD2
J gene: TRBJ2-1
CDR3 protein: CASSHPIAGPSYNEQFF
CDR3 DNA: TGTGCCAGCAGTCATCCTATAGCGGGCCCTTCCTACAATGAGCAGTTCTTC

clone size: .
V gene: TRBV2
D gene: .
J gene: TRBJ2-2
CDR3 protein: CASIREPNTGELFF
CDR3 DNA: TGTGCCAGCATACGGGAGCCGAACACCGGGGAGCTGTTTTTT

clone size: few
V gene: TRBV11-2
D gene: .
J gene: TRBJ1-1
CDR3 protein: CASSLDLTGNTEAFF
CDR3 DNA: TGTGCCAGCAGCTTAGACCTCACAGGTAACACTGAAGCTTTCTTT

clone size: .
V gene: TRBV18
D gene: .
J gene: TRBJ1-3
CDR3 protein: CASSKIQGPLSRNTIYF
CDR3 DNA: TGTGCCAGCTCAAAGATTCAGGGGCCTCTGTCTAGAAACACCATATATTTT

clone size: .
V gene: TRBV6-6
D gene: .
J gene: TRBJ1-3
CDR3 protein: CASSRPGFSSGNTIYF
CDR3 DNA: TGTGCCAGCAGCCGCCCCGGGTTTAGCTCTGGAAACACCATATATTTT

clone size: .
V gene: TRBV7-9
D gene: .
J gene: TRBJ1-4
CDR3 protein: CASSLGALYSELFF
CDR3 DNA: TGTGCCAGCAGCTTAGGGGCTTTGTATTCGGAACTGTTTTTT

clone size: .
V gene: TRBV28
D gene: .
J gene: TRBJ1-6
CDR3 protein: CASSLGSGYASPLHF
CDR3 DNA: TGTGCCAGCAGTTTAGGGTCGGGATATGCCTCACCCCTCCACTTT

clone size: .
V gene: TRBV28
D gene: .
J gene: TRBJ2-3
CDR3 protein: CASSASIEWYTQYF
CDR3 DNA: TGTGCCAGCAGTGCATCTATAGAATGGTATACGCAGTATTTT

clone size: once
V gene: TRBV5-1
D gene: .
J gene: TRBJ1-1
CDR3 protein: CASSLQDRNTEAFF
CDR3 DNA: TGCGCCAGCAGCCTTCAAGACAGGAACACTGAAGCTTTCTTT

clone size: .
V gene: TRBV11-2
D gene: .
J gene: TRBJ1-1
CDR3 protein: CASSITGEAFF
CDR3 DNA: TGTGCCAGCAGCATAACAGGGGAAGCTTTCTTT

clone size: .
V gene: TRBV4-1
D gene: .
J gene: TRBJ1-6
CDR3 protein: CASSQDEGSYNSPLHF
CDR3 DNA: TGCGCCAGCAGCCAAGATGAGGGCTCCTATAATTCACCCCTCCACTTT

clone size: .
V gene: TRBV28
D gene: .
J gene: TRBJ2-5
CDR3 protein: CASREQGQETQYF
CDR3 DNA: TGTGCCAGCAGAGAACAGGGACAAGAGACCCAGTACTTC

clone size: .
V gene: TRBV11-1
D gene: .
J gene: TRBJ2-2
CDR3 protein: CASSPSPTAANTGELFF
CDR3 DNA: TGTGCCAGCAGCCCTAGCCCAACAGCGGCGAACACCGGGGAGCTGTTTTTT

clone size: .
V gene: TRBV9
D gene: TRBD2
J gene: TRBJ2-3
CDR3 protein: CASSSGLAMGTDTQYF
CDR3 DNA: TGTGCCAGCAGCTCAGGACTAGCGATGGGCACAGATACGCAGTATTTT

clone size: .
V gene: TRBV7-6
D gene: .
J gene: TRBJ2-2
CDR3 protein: CASSLRTGELFF
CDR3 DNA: TGTGCCAGCAGCTTGAGGACCGGGGAGCTGTTTTTT

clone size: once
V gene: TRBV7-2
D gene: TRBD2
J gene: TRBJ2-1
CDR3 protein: CASSLGLAGDEQFF
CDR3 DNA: TGTGCCAGCAGCCTGGGACTAGCGGGGGATGAGCAGTTCTTC

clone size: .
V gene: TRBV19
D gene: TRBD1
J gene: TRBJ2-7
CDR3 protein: CASSIEPTGINEQYF
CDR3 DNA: TGTGCCAGTAGTATAGAACCGACAGGGATCAACGAGCAGTACTTC

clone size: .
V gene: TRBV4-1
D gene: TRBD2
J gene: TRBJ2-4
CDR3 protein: CASSQGPRGEGRAKNIQYF
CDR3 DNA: TGCGCCAGCAGCCAAGGTCCCCGAGGGGAGGGAAGAGCCAAAAACATTCAGTACTTC

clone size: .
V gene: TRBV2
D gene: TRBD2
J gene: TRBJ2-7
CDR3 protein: CASSESTSGGYEQYF
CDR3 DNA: TGTGCCAGCAGTGAATCGACTAGCGGGGGCTACGAGCAGTACTTC

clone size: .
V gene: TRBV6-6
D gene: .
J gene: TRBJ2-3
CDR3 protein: CASSLSLASTDTQYF
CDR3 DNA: TGTGCCAGCAGTTTATCTCTAGCGAGCACAGATACGCAGTATTTT

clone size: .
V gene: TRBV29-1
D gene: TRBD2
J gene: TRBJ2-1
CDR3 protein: CSVEFGGNEQFF
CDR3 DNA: TGCAGCGTTGAATTCGGGGGGAATGAGCAGTTCTTC

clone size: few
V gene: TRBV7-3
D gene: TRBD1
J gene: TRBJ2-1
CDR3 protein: CASSLVGTGLNNEQFF
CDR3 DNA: TGTGCCAGCAGCTTAGTGGGGACAGGACTTAACAATGAGCAGTTCTTC

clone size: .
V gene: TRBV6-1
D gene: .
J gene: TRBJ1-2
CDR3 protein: CASSPVQGSYGYTF
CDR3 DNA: TGTGCCAGCAGTCCCGTCCAGGGGAGCTATGGCTACACCTTC

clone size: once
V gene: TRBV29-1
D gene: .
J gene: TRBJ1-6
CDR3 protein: CSVEVGSGSPLHF
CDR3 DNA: TGCAGCGTTGAAGTCGGAAGCGGGTCACCCCTCCACTTT

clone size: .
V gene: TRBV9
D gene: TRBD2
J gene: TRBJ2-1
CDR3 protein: CASSVASGIGNEQFF
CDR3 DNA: TGTGCCAGCAGCGTAGCTAGCGGGATCGGAAATGAGCAGTTCTTC

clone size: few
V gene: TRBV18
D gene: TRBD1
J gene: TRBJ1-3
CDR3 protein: CASSLPGGTGNTIYF
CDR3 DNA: TGTGCCAGCTCACTCCCAGGGGGCACTGGAAACACCATATATTTT

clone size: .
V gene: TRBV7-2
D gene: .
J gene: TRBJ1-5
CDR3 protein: CASSLVRQGRNQPQHF
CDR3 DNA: TGTGCCAGCAGCTTAGTTCGGCAGGGGAGAAATCAGCCCCAGCATTTT

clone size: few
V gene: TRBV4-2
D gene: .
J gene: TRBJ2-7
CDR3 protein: CASSQGAYEQYF
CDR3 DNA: TGTGCCAGCAGCCAAGGAGCCTACGAGCAGTACTTC

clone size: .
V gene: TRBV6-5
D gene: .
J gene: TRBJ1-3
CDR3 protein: CASSYSLLGSGNTIYF
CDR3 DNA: TGTGCCAGCAGTTACTCGTTATTGGGCTCCGGAAACACCATATATTTT

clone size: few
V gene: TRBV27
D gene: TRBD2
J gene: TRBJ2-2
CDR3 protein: CASTIDPSGRADGELFF
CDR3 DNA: TGTGCCAGCACCATTGATCCTAGCGGGAGGGCCGATGGGGAGCTGTTTTTT

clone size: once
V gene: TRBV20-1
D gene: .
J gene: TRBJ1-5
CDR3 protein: CSATGDQPQHF
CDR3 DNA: TGCAGTGCTACAGGGGATCAGCCCCAGCATTTT

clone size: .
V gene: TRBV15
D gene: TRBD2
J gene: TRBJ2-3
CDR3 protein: CATSRDRPAGGLDTQYF
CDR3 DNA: TGTGCCACCAGCAGAGATCGACCAGCGGGAGGTTTGGATACGCAGTATTTT

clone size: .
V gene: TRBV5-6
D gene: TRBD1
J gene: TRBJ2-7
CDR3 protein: CASRFADRNEQYF
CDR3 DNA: TGTGCCAGCAGATTTGCGGACAGGAACGAGCAGTACTTC

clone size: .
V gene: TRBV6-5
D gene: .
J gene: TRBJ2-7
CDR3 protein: CASSYSAGPGEQYF
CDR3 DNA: TGTGCCAGCAGTTACTCGGCAGGTCCTGGCGAGCAGTACTTC

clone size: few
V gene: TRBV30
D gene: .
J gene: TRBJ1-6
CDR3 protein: CARQDTNSPLHF
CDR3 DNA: TGTGCCCGACAGGACACCAATTCACCCCTCCACTTT

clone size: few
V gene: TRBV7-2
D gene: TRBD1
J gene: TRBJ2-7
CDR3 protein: CASSTRTGRIEQYF
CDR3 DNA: TGTGCCAGCAGCACCAGGACAGGGAGAATAGAGCAGTACTTC

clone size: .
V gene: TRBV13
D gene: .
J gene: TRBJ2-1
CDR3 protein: CASSSDSTGLSYNEQFF
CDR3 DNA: TGTGCCAGCAGCTCAGACTCCACCGGTCTATCCTACAATGAGCAGTTCTTC

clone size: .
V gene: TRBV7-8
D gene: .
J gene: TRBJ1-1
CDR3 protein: CASSLHRERNTEAFF
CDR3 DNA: TGTGCCAGCAGCCTTCACAGGGAAAGGAACACTGAAGCTTTCTTT

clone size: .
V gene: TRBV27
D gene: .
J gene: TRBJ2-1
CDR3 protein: CASSYGSYNEQFF
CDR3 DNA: TGTGCCAGCAGTTACGGTTCCTACAATGAGCAGTTCTTC

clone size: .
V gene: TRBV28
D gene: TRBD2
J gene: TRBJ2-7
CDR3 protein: CASREGLAESYEQYF
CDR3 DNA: TGTGCCAGCAGGGAGGGACTAGCGGAGTCCTACGAGCAGTACTTC

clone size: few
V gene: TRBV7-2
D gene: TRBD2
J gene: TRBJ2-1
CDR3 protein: CASSGWGGRGEQFF
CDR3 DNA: TGTGCCAGCAGCGGGTGGGGGGGGAGAGGTGAGCAGTTCTTC

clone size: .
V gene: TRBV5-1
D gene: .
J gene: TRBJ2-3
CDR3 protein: CASSRTGFDTDTQYF
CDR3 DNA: TGCGCCAGCAGCAGAACAGGTTTTGACACAGATACGCAGTATTTT

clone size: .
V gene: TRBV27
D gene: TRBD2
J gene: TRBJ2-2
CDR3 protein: CASSLVAGVSGELFF
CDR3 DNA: TGTGCCAGCAGTTTAGTAGCGGGGGTATCCGGGGAGCTGTTTTTT

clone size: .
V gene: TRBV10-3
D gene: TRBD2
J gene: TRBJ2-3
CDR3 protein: CAISRGTSLGQDTQYF
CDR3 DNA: TGTGCCATCAGTCGCGGGACTAGCCTCGGGCAAGATACGCAGTATTTT

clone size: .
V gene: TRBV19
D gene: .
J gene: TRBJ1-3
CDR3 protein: CASSISGGNTIYF
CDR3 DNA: TGTGCCAGTAGTATTTCAGGGGGAAACACCATATATTTT

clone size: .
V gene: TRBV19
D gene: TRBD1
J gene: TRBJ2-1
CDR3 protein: CASRLAGQVHEQFF
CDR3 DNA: TGTGCCAGTAGACTCGCCGGACAGGTACATGAGCAGTTCTTC

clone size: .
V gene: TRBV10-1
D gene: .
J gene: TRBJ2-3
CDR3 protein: CASSEFQGSTDTQYF
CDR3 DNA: TGCGCCAGCAGTGAGTTCCAGGGGAGCACAGATACGCAGTATTTT

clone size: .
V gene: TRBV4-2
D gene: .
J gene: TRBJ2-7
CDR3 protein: CASSQEWGGTLLGLYEQYF
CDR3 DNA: TGTGCCAGCAGCCAAGAATGGGGCGGGACCCTTCTTGGGCTCTACGAGCAGTACTTC

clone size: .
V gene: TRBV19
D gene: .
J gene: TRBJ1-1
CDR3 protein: CASSMWAGLNTEAFF
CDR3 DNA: TGTGCCAGTAGTATGTGGGCGGGGCTGAACACTGAAGCTTTCTTT

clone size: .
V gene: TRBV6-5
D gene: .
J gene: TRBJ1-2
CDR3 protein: CASSRTTNNYGYTF
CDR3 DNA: TGTGCCAGCAGTCGAACAACGAATAACTATGGCTACACCTTC

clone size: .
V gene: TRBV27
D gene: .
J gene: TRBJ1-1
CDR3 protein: CASSLRQAYEAFF
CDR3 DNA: TGTGCCAGCAGTTTGCGACAGGCCTATGAGGCTTTCTTT

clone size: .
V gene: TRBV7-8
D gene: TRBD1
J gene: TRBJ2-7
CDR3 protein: CASSLVGDRHRQYF
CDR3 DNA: TGTGCCAGCAGCTTAGTGGGGGACAGACACAGACAGTACTTC

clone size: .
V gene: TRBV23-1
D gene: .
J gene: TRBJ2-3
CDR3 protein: CASGTRGDTQYF
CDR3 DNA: TGCGCCAGCGGGACCCGGGGGGATACGCAGTATTTT

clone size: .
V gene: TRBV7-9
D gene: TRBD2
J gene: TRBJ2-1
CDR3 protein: CASRDSGSRDEQFF
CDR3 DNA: TGTGCCAGCAGGGATAGCGGGAGCCGCGATGAGCAGTTCTTC